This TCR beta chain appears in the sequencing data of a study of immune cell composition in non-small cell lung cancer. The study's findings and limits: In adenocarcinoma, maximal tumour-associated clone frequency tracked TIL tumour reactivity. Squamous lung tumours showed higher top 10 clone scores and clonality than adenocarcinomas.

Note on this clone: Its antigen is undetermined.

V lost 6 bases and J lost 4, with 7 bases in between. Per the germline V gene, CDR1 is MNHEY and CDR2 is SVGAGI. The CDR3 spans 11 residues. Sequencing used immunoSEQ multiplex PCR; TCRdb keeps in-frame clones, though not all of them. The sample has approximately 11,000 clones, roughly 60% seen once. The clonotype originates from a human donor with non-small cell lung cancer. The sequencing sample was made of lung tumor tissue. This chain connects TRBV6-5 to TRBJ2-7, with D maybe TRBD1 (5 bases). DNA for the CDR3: TGTGCCAGCAGGCGACAGTACGAGCAGTACTTC. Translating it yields CASRRQYEQYF.